Detailed here is one T cell receptor beta chain. Its antigen is undetermined. This entry comes from a study of OX40 agonist ivuxolimab in advanced cancers. Background on the study: Patients with hepatocellular carcinoma, melanoma, renal cell or head and neck cancer made up the dose-escalation patients.

Trimming pared 2 bases from V and 4 bases from J, leaving 5 bases between. The CDR3 is made up of 12 amino acids. Germline values: CDR1 MNHEY, CDR2 SVGAGI. Findings and limits, study-wide: Antigen specificity remained undetermined for the expanded peripheral T cells.

Here immunoSEQ multiplex PCR was the method, and the copy in TCRdb shows in-frame clones only, minus some. The data show about 76,000 clones, approximately 83% seen once. J is TRBJ1-2 and V is TRBV6-5; D is uncertain. The sample here was CD4+ or CD8+ T cells sorted from blood, taken in a trial of the OX40 agonist ivuxolimab. This receptor was taken from an adult with an advanced solid tumor such as melanoma, head and neck, liver or kidney cancer. The CDR3: CASSYNVYGYTF. Here the CDR3 DNA reads TGTGCCAGCAGTTACAACGTCTATGGCTACACCTTC.